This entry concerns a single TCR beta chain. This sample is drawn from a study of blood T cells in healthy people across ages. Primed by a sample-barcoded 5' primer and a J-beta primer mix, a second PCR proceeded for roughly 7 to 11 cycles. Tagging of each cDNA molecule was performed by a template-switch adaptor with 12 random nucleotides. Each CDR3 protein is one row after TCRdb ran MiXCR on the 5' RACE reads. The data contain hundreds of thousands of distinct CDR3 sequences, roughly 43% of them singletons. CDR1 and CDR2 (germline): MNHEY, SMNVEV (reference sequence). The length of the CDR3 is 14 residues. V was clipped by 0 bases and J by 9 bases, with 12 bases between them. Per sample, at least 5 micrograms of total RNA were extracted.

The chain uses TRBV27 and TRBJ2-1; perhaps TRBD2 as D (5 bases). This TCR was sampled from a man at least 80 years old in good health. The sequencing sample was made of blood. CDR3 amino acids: CASSLSILGSEQFF. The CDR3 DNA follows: TGTGCCAGCAGTTTATCGATCCTGGGGAGTGAGCAGTTCTTC.